This entry describes one T cell receptor beta chain. This record comes from a study of control samples from healthy donors and cancer patients. Profiling relied on immunoSEQ multiplex PCR, and the TCRdb table lists in-frame clones only, not all of them. The table records 75,000 to 95,000 clones, about 89% of them present only once. V shed 4 bases and J shed 0 bases, with 9 bases lying between them. This CDR3 has 14 amino acids. The germline CDR1 and CDR2 sequences are MDHEN and SYDVKM. The sequenced material came from PBMCs. This receptor was taken from a woman between 45 and 65 years old with colorectal cancer. The chain links TRBV28 to TRBJ1-2, with D unclear. The CDR3 nucleotides are TGTGCCAGCAGTTATATTCGGACTAACTATGGCTACACCTTC. Its translation is CASSYIRTNYGYTF.